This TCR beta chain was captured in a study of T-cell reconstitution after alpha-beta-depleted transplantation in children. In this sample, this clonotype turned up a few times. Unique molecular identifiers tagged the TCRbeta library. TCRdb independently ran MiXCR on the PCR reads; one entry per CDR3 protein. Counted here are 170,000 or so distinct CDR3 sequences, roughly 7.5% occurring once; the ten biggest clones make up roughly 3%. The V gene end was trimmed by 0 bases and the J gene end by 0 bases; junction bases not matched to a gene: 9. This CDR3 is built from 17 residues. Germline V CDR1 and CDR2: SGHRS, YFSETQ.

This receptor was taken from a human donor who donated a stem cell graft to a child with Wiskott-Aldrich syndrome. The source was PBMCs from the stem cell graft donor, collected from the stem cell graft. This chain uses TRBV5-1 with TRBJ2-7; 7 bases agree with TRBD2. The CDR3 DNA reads TGCGCCAGCAGCTTGGGTTTGGGAGGGTTGAGCTCCTACGAGCAGTACTTC. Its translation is CASSLGLGGLSSYEQYF.